The 13 T cell receptor beta chains given below trace back to one sample, sequenced in a study of CD8 T cells in Susac syndrome. RNA amounts of about 0.5 to 1 ug underwent reverse transcription with random hexamers. TCRdb passed the immunoSEQ multiplex PCR reads through MiXCR, listing each CDR3 protein once. The sample contains about 66,000 distinct CDR3 sequences, just under 95% of which appear only once. What was sequenced was CD8+ T cells from PBMCs. Receptor source: a human donor with multiple sclerosis.

This chain uses TRBV7-6 with TRBJ2-7, with D tentatively TRBD1 (6 bases). In germline, CDR1 is SGHVS, CDR2 FNYEAQ. The CDR3 is 14 residues long. Trimming shortened V by 2 bases and J by 6 bases, and 14 bases separated the two germline ends. This CDR3 is CASSLSSGGGEQYF. DNA for the CDR3: TGTGCCAGCAGCTTAAGCTCTGGGGGCGGCGAGCAGTACTTC.

The sample holds one count of this clonotype. This chain links TRBV27 with TRBJ2-7; TRBD1 matches at 8 bases. Germline V gene sequence: CDR1 MNHEY, CDR2 SMNVEV (reference sequence). This CDR3 has 14 amino acids. Trimming removed 5 bases from V and 0 bases from J; junction bases left unmatched: 3. The CDR3 sequence is CASSGGQGSYEQYF. CDR3 in DNA: TGTGCCAGCAGTGGAGGACAGGGCTCCTACGAGCAGTACTTC.

V is TRBV20-1 and J is TRBJ2-7; D is possibly TRBD1 (6 bases). Germline CDR1 is DFQATT and CDR2 is SNEGSKA (reference sequence). V was clipped by 5 bases and J by 2 bases, with 19 bases between them. The CDR3 is 15 amino acids. The CDR3 sequence: CSADSNSQGTYEQYF. In DNA form, the CDR3 reads TGCAGTGCTGATTCTAATTCACAGGGTACCTACGAGCAGTACTTC.

The chain has TRBV27 and TRBJ2-7; maybe TRBD1 (6 bases). Looked up from germline, CDR1 is MNHEY and CDR2 is SMNVEV (reference sequence). The CDR3 sequence is 12 residues long. The V end lost 6 bases, the J end lost 2 bases, and 8 bases lay between the germline ends. For the CDR3, the DNA is TGTGCCAGCAGCCAGGGGCCCTACGAGCAGTACTTC. The encoded protein is CASSQGPYEQYF.

As regards this clonotype: One junction end does not reproduce the germline sequence, and a read error may be involved. This sequence joins TRBV13 and TRBJ1-1; unclear D gene. Germline V lookup: CDR1 PRHDT, CDR2 FYEKMQ (reference sequence). The CDR3 has 11 residues. CDR3: CASSTNSEAFF. Here the CDR3 DNA reads TGTGCCAGCAGTACTAACAGTGAAGCTTTCTTT.

The chain combines TRBV30 with TRBJ2-3; 9 bases match TRBD2. The V gene's germline CDR1 is GTSNPN and CDR2 SVGIG (reference sequence). This CDR3 has 18 residues. The trim removed 3 bases at V and 2 bases at J, leaving 15 bases unmatched. CDR3 sequence reads: CAWRVMVAGGKDTDTQYF. The CDR3 nucleotides are TGTGCCTGGAGGGTCATGGTGGCGGGGGGGAAAGACACAGATACGCAGTATTTT. Complete variable domain (other parts from reference TRBV30 and TRBJ2-3): SQTIHQWPATLVQPVGSPLSLECTVEGTSNPNLYWYRQAAGRGLQLLFYSVGIGQISSEVPQNLSASRPQDRQFILSSKKLLLSDSGFYLCAWRVMVAGGKDTDTQYFGPGTRLTVL.

This clonotype occurred once. The chain joins TRBV7-3 to TRBJ2-7, with 10 bases matching TRBD1. The CDR3 totals 13 residues. Per the germline V gene, CDR1 is SGHTA and CDR2 is FQGTGA. Trimming removed 5 bases from V and 3 bases from J; junction bases left unmatched: 1. The CDR3, as DNA: TGTGCCAGCAGCGGGACAGGGGACTACGAGCAGTACTTC. Amino acid sequence: CASSGTGDYEQYF.

CDR3 bases: TGTGCCAGCTCCGGGACGTACGACTCTGGGGCCAACGTCCTGACTTTC. Amino acid sequence: CASSGTYDSGANVLTF. This sequence joins TRBV7-9 and TRBJ2-6; D assignment may be TRBD1 or TRBD2 (5 bases each). This CDR3 spans 16 amino acids. Per the germline V gene, CDR1 is SEHNR and CDR2 is FQNEAQ (reference sequence). The V end was cut by 8 bases, the J end by 0 bases, with 14 bases between. Supplemented by reference TRBV7-9 and TRBJ2-6, the full variable domain reads DTGVSQNPRHKITKRGQNVTFRCDPISEHNRLYWYRQTLGQGPEFLTYFQNEAQLEKSRLLSDRFSAERPKGSFSTLEIQRTEQGDSAMYLCASSGTYDSGANVLTFGAGSRLTVL.

The chain recombines TRBV30 with TRBJ2-2; D possibly matches TRBD1 or TRBD2 (5 bases each). CDR1 and CDR2 from the germline V gene are GTSNPN and SVGIG (reference sequence). Trimming stripped 2 bases from V and 5 bases from J, with 12 bases between. The CDR3 runs to 14 residues. The CDR3 reads CAWSFGTVTGELFF. The CDR3 DNA reads TGTGCCTGGAGTTTCGGGACCGTTACCGGGGAGCTGTTTTTT.

The chain has TRBV27 and TRBJ1-1; D is possibly TRBD1 (6 bases). The CDR3 has 15 amino acids. Trimming shortened V by 2 bases and J by 1 base, and 11 bases separated the two germline ends. Germline values: CDR1 MNHEY, CDR2 SMNVEV (reference sequence). CDR3 sequence: CASSLSPGANTEAFF. CDR3 DNA: TGTGCCAGCAGTTTAAGTCCAGGGGCGAACACTGAAGCTTTCTTT.

The chain joins TRBV28 to TRBJ2-5, with 7 nucleotides matching TRBD1. Germline trimming cut 6 bases from V and 1 base from J; bases unmatched to any gene: 2. Germline CDR1 MDHEN, CDR2 SYDVKM. The CDR3 is 13 residues long. CDR3 DNA: TGTGCCAGCAGACGGGACAGCCAAGAGACCCAGTACTTC. Amino acids: CASRRDSQETQYF.

The chain combines TRBV24-1 with TRBJ2-5; 7 bases are a match to TRBD1. Germline V gives CDR1 KGHDR, CDR2 SFDVKD. The CDR3 length is 13 residues. Losses at the gene ends were 7 bases for V and 1 base for J; bases not matched to a gene: 2. For the CDR3, the DNA is TGTGCCACCAGCGGGGACAGCCAAGAGACCCAGTACTTC. Protein product: CATSGDSQETQYF.

As DNA, the CDR3 is TGTGCCAGCAACCAAGACGGAGGCTACAATGAGCAGTTCTTC. It yields the protein CASNQDGGYNEQFF. This rearrangement joins TRBV12-3 or TRBV12-4 to TRBJ2-1; D might be TRBD2 (5 bases). CDR3 size: 14 residues. Trimming cost V 7 bases and J 3 bases, with 13 bases left between them.